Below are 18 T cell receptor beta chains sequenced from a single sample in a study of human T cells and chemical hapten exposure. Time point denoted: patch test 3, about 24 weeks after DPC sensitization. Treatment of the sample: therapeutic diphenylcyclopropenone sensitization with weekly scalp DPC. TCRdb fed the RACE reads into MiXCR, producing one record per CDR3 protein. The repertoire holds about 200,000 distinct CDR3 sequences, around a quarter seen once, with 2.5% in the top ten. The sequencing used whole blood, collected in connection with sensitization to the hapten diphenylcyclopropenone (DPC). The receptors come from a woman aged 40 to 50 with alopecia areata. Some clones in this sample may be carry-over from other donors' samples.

Here the CDR3 reads CASSQEGGTSGFEQFF. CDR3 nucleotide sequence: TGTGCCAGCAGCCAAGAAGGCGGGACTAGCGGTTTTGAGCAGTTCTTC. The chain is built from TRBV4-2 and TRBJ2-1; 11 nucleotides agree with TRBD2. The CDR3 spans 16 residues. Looked up from germline, CDR1 is LGHNA and CDR2 is YNFKEQ. After removal of 0 bases from V and 9 bases from J, the junction contained 7 bases not matched to a gene.

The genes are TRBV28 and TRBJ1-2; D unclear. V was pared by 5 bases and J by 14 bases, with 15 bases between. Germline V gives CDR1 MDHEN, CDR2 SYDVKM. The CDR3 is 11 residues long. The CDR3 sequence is CASSPQGRATF. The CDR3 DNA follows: TGTGCCAGCAGTCCCCAAGGACGGGCAACCTTC.

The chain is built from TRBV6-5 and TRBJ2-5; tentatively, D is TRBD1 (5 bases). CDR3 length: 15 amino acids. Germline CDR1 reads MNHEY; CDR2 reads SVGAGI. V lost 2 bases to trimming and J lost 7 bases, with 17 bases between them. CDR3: CASSYGGAAVGTQYF. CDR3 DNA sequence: TGTGCCAGCAGTTACGGTGGGGCGGCCGTAGGGACCCAGTACTTC.

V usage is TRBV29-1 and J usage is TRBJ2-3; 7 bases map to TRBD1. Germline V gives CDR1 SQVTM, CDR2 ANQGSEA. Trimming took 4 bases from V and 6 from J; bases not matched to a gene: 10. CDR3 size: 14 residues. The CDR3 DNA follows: TGCAGCGTTGTAAGGGGGCAGAAACGGGATACGCAGTATTTT. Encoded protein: CSVVRGQKRDTQYF.

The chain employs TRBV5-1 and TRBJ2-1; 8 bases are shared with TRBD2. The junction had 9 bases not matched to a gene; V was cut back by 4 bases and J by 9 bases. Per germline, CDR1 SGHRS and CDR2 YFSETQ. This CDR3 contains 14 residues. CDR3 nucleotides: TGCGCCAGCAGCCGAGCCCAGAGCGGGGGTGAGCAGTTCTTC. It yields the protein CASSRAQSGGEQFF. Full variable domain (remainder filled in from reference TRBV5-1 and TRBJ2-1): KAGVTQTPRYLIKTRGQQVTLSCSPISGHRSVSWYQQTPGQGLQFLFEYFSETQRNKGNFPGRFSGRQFSNSRSEMNVSTLELGDSALYLCASSRAQSGGEQFFGPGTRLTVL.

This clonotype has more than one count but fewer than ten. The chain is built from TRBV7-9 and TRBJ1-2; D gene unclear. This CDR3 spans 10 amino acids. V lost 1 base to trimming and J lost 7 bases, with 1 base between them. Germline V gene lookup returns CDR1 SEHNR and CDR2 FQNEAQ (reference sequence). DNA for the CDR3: TGTGCCAGCAGCTTAGGTGGCTACACCTTC. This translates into CASSLGGYTF.

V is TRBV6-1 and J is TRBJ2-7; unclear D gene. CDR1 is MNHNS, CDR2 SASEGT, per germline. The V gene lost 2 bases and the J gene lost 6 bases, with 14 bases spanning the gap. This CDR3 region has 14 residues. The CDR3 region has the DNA TGTGCCAGCAGTGAATTTCGGTTCGAAGGCGAGCAGTACTTC. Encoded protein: CASSEFRFEGEQYF.

As DNA, the CDR3 is TGTGCCAGCAGCGTCGGACCTAGCGGGGGAGGTGATACGCAGTATTTT. Amino acids: CASSVGPSGGGDTQYF. The rearrangement joins TRBV4-2 to TRBJ2-3; the match to TRBD2 covers 10 bases. The ends lost 5 bases at V and 6 bases at J; junction bases unmatched: 11. Germline lookup yields CDR1 LGHNA and CDR2 YNFKEQ. The CDR3 runs to 16 residues.

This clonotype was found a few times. CDR3 amino acids: CASSYPEGPTAGELFF. The DNA of the CDR3 is TGTGCCAGCAGCTACCCCGAGGGACCCACGGCCGGGGAGCTGTTTTTT. The chain couples TRBV7-9 to TRBJ2-2, with D possibly called TRBD1 or TRBD2 (5 bases each). The germline gives CDR1 SEHNR, CDR2 FQNEAQ (reference sequence). V lost 4 bases and J lost 6, with 18 bases in between. The CDR3 runs 16 residues. Complete variable domain (other parts from reference TRBV7-9 and TRBJ2-2): DTGVSQNPRHKITKRGQNVTFRCDPISEHNRLYWYRQTLGQGPEFLTYFQNEAQLEKSRLLSDRFSAERPKGSFSTLEIQRTEQGDSAMYLCASSYPEGPTAGELFFGEGSRLTVL.

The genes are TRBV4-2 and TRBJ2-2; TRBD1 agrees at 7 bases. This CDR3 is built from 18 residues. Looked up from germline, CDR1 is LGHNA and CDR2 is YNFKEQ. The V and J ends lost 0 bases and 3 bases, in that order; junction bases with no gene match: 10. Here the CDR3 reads CASSQEFTGTVYTGELFF. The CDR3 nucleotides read TGTGCCAGCAGCCAAGAGTTTACCGGGACAGTTTACACCGGGGAGCTGTTTTTT.

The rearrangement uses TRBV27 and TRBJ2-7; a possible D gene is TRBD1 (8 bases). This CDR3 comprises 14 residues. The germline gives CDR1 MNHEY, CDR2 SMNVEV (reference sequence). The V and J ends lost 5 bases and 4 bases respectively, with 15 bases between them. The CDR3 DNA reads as TGTGCCAGCAGTCTACAGGGGGGGGGTTACGAGCAGTACTTC. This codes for CASSLQGGGYEQYF.

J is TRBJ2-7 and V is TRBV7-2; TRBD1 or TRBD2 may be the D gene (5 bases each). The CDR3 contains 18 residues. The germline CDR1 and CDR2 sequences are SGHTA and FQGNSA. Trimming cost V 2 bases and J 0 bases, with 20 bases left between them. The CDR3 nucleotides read TGTGCCAGCAGCTTAAGTTCGGGACGCCCCCCCAACTCCTACGAGCAGTACTTC. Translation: CASSLSSGRPPNSYEQYF.

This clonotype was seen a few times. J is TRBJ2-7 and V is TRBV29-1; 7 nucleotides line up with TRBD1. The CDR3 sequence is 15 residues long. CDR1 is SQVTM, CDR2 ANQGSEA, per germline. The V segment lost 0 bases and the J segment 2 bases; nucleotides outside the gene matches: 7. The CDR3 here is CSVEEVGQSAYEQYF. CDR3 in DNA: TGCAGCGTTGAAGAGGTGGGACAGAGCGCCTACGAGCAGTACTTC.

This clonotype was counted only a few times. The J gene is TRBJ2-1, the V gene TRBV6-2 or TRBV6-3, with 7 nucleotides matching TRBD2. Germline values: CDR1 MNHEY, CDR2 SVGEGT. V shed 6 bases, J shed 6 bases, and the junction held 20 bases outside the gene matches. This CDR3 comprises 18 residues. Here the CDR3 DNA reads TGTGCCAGCAGCCCTGCGGGAGCGGCCGCCTCCAATTTCAATGAGCAGTTCTTC. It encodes CASSPAGAAASNFNEQFF.

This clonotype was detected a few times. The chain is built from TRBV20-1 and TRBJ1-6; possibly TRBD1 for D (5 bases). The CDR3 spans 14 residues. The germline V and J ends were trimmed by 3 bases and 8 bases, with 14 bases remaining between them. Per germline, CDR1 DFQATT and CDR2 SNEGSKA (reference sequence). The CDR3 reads CSARGPASDSPLHF. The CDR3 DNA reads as TGCAGTGCTAGGGGACCGGCTAGTGATTCACCCCTCCACTTT.

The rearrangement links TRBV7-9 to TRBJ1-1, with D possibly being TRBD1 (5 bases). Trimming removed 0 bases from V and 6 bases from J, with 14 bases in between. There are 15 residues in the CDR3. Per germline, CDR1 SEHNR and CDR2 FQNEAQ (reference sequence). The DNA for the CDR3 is TGTGCCAGCAGCTTAGCGGGGCGCGGGGCCCCTGAAGCTTTCTTT. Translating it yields CASSLAGRGAPEAFF.

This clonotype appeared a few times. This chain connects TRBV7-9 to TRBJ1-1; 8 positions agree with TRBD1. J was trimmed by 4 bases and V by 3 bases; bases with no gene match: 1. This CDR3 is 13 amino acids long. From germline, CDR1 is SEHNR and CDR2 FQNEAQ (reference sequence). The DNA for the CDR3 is TGTGCCAGCAGCTTCACAGGGGGCACTGAAGCTTTCTTT. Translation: CASSFTGGTEAFF.

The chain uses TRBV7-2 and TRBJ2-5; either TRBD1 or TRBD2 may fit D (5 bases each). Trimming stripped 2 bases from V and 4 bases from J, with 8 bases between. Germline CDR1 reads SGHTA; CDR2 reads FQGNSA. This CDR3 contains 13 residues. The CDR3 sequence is CASSLWDRETQYF. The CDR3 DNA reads TGTGCCAGCAGCTTATGGGACCGAGAGACCCAGTACTTC.